This T cell receptor (beta chain) was found in a study of breast tumors, draining lymph nodes, adjacent tissues. Study-wide results and caveats: Findings are consistent with lymph node origin and intratumoral expansion of most tumor T cells.

TCRdb ran MiXCR on the multiplex PCR reads and lists one entry per CDR3 protein. The sample contains 55,000 to 75,000 distinct CDR3 sequences, around two fifths of which appear only once. The V gene's germline CDR1 is SEHNR and CDR2 FQNEAQ (reference sequence). CDR3 length equals 15 residues. Trimming cost V 5 bases and J 7 bases; bases outside gene matches: 10. This clonotype was counted ten times or more. Its antigen is still unknown. Material: breast tumor tissue. This sequence joins TRBV7-9 and TRBJ1-1, with 10 bases fitting TRBD1. This clonotype originated in a female donor with breast cancer. Some clones in this sample may be carry-over from other donors' samples. DNA of the CDR3: TGTGCCAGCAGCGCACCGGGACAGGGGTTTCATGAAGCTTTCTTT. This translates into CASSAPGQGFHEAFF.